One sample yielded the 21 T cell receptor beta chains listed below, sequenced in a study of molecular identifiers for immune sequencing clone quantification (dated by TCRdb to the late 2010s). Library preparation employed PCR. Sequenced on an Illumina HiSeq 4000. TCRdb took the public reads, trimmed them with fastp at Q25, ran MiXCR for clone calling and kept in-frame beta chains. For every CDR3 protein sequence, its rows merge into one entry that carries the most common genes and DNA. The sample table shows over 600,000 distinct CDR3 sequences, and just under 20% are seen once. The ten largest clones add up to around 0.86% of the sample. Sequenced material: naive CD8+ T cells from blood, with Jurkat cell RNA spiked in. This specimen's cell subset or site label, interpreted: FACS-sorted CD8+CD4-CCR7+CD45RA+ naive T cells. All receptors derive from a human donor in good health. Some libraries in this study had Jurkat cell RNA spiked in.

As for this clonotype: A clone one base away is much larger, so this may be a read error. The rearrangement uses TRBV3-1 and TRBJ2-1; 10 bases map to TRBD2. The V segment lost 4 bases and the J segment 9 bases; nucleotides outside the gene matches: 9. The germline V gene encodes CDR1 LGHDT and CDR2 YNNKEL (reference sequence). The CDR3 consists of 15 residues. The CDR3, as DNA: TGTGCCAGCAGCCTAGCGGGGGGCCCCCAGAGTGAGCAGTTCTTC. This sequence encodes CASSLAGGPQSEQFF.

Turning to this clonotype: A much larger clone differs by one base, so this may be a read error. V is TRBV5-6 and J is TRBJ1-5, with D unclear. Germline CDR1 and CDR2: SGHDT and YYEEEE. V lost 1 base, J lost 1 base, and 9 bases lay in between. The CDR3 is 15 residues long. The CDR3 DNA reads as TGTGCCAGCAGCTTGAATGGAGGGAGCAATCAGCCCCAGCATTTT. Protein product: CASSLNGGSNQPQHF.

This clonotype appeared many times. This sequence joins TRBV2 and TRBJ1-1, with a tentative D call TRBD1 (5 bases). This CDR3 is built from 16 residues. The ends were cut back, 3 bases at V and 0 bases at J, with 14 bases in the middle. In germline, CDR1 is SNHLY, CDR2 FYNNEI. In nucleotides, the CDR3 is TGTGCCAGCAGTGAGGTCGACGGGGGGTTGAACACTGAAGCTTTCTTT. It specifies CASSEVDGGLNTEAFF.

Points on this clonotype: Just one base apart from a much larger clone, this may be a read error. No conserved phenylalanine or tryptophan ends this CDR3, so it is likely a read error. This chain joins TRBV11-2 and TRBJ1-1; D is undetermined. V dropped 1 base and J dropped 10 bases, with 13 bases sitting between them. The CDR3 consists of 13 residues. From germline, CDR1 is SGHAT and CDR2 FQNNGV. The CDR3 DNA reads TGTGCCAGCAGCTTAGCGACCTACCCTGGAGCTTTCCTT. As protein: CASSLATYPGAFL.

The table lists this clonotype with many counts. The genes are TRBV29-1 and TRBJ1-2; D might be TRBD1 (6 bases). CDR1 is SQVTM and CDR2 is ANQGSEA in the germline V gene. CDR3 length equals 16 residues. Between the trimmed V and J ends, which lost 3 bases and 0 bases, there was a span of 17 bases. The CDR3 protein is CSVDRPGTGSNYGYTF. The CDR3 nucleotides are TGCAGCGTTGATCGACCCGGAACAGGGTCTAACTATGGCTACACCTTC.

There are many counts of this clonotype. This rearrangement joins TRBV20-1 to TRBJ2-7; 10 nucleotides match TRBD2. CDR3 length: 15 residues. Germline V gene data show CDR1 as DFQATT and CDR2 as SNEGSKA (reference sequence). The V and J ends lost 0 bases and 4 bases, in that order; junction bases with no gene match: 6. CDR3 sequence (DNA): TGCAGTGCTAGAGACAGGACTAGCGGAGTATACGAGCAGTACTTC. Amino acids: CSARDRTSGVYEQYF.

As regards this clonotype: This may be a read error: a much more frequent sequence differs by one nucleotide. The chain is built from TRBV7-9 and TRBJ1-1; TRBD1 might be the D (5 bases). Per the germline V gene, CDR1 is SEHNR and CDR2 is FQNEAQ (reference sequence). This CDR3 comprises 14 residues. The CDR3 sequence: CASSFSRENTVAFF. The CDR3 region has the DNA TGTGCCAGCAGCTTTTCCAGGGAAAACACTGTAGCTTTCTTT.

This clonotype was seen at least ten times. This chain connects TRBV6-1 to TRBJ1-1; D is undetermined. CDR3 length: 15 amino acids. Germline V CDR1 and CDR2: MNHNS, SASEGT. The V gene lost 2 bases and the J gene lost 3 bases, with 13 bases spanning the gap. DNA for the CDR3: TGTGCCAGCAGTGAAACTCACAGCCACCACACTGAAGCTTTCTTT. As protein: CASSETHSHHTEAFF.

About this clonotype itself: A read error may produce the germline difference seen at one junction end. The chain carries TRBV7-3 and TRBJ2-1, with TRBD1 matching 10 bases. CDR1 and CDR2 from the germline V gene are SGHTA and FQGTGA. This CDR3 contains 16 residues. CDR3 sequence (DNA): TGTGCCAGCAGCTTAACGGGACAGGGGCCATACAATGAGCAGCTCTTC. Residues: CASSLTGQGPYNEQLF.

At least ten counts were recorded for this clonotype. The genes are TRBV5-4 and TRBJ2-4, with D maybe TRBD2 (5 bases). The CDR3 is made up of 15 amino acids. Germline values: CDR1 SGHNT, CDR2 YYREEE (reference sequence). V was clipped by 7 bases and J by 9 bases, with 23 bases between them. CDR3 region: CASRATRSAEGIQYF. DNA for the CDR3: TGTGCCAGCCGTGCCACGAGGTCCGCTGAGGGCATTCAGTACTTC. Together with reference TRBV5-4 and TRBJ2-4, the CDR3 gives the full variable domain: ETGVTQSPTHLIKTRGQQVTLRCSSQSGHNTVSWYQQALGQGPQFIFQYYREEENGRGNFPPRFSGLQFPNYSSELNVNALELDDSALYLCASRATRSAEGIQYFGAGTRLSVL.

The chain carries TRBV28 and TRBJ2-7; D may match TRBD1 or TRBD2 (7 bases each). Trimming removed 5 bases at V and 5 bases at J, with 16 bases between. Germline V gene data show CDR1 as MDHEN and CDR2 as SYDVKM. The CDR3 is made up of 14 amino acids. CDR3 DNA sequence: TGTGCCAGCAGTCAGGGGGGGGTTTCCGACGAGCAGTACTTC. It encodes CASSQGGVSDEQYF. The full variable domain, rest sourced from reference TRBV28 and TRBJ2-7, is DVKVTQSSRYLVKRTGEKVFLECVQDMDHENMFWYRQDPGLGLRLIYFSYDVKMKEKGDIPEGYSVSREKKERFSLILESASTNQTSMYLCASSQGGVSDEQYFGPGTRLTVT.

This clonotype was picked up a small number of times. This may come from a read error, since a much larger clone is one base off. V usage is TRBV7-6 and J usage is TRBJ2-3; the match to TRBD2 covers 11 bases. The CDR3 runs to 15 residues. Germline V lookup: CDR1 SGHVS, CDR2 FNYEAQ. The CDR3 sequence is CAGSLLAGESDTQYF. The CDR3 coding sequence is TGTGCCGGCAGCTTACTAGCGGGAGAATCAGATACGCAGTATTTT.

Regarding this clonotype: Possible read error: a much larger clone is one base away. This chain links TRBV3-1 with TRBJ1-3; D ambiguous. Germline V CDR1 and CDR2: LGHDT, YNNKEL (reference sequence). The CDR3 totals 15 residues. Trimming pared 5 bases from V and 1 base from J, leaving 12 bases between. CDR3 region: CASSWPIGSGNTIYF. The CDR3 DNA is TGTGCCAGCAGCTGGCCAATTGGATCTGGAAACACCATATATTTT.

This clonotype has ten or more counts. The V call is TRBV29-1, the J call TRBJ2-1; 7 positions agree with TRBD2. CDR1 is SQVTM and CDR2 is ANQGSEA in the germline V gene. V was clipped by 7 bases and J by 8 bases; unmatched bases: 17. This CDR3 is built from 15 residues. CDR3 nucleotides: TGCAGCGGGGGGAGGGTGGGGGGACCCTGGGATGAGCAGTTCTTC. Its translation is CSGGRVGGPWDEQFF.

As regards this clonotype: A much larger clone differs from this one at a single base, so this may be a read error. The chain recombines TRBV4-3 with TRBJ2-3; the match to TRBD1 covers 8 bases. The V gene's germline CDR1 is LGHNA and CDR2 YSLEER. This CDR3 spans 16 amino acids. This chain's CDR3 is CASSQDSQGAPDAQYF. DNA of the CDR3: TGCGCCAGCAGCCAAGATAGTCAGGGGGCCCCAGATGCGCAGTATTTT.

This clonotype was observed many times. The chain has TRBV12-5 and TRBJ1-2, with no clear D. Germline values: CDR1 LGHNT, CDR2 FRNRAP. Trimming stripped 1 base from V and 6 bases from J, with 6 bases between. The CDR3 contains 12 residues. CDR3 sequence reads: CASGLGTDGYTF. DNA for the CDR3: TGTGCTAGTGGTTTGGGGACGGATGGCTACACCTTC.

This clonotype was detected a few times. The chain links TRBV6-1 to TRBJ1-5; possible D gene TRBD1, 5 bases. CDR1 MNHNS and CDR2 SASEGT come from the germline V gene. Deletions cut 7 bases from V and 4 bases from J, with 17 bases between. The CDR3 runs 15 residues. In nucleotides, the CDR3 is TGTGCCAGCAACTCGCACAGACAGCTTAATCAGCCCCAGCATTTT. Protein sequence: CASNSHRQLNQPQHF.

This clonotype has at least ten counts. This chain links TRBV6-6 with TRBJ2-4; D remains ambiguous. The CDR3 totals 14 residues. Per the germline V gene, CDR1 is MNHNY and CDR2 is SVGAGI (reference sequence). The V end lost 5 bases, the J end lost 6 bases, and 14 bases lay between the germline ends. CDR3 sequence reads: CASSELQLGNIQYF. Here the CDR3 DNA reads TGTGCCAGCAGTGAACTTCAGCTTGGAAACATTCAGTACTTC.

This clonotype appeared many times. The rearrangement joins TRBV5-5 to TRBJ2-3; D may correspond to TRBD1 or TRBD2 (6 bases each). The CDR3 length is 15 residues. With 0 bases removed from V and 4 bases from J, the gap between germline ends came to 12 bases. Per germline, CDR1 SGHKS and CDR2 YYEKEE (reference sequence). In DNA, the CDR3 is TGTGCCAGCAGCTTGGGCCCGGGGGCCCCAGATACGCAGTATTTT. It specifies CASSLGPGAPDTQYF.

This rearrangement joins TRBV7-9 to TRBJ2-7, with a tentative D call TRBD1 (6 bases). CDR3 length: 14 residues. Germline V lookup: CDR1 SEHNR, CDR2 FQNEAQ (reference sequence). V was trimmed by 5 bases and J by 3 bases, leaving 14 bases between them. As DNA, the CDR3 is TGTGCCAGCAGCGATGGGGACACTGTCTACGAGCAGTACTTC. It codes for CASSDGDTVYEQYF. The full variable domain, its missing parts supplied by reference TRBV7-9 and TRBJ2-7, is DTGVSQNPRHKITKRGQNVTFRCDPISEHNRLYWYRQTLGQGPEFLTYFQNEAQLEKSRLLSDRFSAERPKGSFSTLEIQRTEQGDSAMYLCASSDGDTVYEQYFGPGTRLTVT.

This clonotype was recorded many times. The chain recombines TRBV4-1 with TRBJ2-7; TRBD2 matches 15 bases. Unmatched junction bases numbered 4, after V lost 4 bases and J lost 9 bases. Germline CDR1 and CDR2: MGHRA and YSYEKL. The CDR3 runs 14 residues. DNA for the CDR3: TGCGCCAGCAGCCCGGGACTAGCGGGGGGTTTGCAGTACTTC. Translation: CASSPGLAGGLQYF.